This TCR beta chain comes out of a study of CD8 T cells in Susac syndrome. Germline V gives CDR1 SNHLY, CDR2 FYNNEI. This CDR3 contains 13 residues. Trimming cost V 1 base and J 7 bases; bases outside gene matches: 4. Roughly 0.45 to 1 ug RNA was reverse transcribed with random hexamers. The TCR beta CDR3 was amplified by immunoSEQ multiplex PCR across 54 Vbeta, 13 Jbeta. TCRdb called the immunoSEQ multiplex PCR reads again in MiXCR, with one record for every CDR3 protein. The sample carries about 130,000 distinct CDR3 sequences, 90% to 95% recorded once. Sequenced material: CD4+ T cells from PBMCs. The sequence was obtained from a human donor in good health. The V call is TRBV2, the J call TRBJ2-7; 7 bases align to TRBD1. The CDR3 DNA sequence: TGTGCCAGCAGTGAAGTTAGGGGGCAAGAGCAGTACTTC. Translation gives CASSEVRGQEQYF.